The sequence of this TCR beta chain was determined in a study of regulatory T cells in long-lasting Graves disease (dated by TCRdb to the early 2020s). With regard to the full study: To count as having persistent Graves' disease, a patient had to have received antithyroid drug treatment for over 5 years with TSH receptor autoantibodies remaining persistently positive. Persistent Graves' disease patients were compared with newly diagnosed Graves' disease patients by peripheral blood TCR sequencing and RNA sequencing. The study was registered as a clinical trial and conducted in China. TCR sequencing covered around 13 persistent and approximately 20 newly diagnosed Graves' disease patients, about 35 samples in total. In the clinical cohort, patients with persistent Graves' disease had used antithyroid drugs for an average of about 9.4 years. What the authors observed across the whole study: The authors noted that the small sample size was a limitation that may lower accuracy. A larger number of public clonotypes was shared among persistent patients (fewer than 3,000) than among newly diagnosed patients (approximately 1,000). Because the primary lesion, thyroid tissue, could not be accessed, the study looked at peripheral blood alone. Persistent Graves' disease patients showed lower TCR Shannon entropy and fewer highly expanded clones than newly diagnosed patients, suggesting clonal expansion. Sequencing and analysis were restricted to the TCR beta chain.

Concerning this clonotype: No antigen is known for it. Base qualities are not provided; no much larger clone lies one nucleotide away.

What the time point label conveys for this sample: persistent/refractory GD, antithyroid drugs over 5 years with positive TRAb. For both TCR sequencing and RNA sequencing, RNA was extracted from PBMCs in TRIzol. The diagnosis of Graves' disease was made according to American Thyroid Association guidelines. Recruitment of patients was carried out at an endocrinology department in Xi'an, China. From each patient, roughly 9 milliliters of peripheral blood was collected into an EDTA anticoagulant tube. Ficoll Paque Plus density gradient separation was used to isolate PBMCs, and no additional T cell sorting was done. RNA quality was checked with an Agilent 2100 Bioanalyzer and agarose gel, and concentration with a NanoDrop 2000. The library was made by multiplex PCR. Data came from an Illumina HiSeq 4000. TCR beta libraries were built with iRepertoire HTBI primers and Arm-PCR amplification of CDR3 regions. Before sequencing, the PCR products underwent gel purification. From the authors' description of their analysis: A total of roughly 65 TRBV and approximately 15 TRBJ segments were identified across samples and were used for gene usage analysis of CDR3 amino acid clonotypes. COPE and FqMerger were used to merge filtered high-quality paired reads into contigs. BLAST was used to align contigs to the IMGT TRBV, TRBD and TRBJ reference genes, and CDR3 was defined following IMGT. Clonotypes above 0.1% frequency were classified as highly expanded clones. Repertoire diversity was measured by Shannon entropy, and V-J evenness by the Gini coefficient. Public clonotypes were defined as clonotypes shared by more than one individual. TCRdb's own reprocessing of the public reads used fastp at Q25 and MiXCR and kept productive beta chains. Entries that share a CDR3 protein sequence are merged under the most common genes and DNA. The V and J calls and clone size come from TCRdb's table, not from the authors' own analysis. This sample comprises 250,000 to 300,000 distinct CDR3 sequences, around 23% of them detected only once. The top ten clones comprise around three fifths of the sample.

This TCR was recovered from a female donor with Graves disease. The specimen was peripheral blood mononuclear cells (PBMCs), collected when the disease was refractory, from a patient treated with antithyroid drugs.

CDR3 protein: CSATPGRYEQYF. The DNA reads as follows: TGCAGTGCTACTCCGGGGAGGTACGAGCAGTACTTC. The rearrangement combines TRBV20-1 with TRBJ2-5; the D region possibly corresponds to TRBD2 (6 bases align). The J call could be wrong; TRBJ2-7 is a better fit for the DNA end. From a lookup of the germline V gene (reference sequence), CDR1 and CDR2 are DFQATT and SNEGSKA. From its cysteine to its phenylalanine, the CDR3 spans 12 amino acids. Only the CDR3 portion is preserved as DNA: 36 bases, with reading frame beginning at the first base.